Listed below are T cell receptor beta chains from one sample, sequenced in a study of CXCR3-negative and CXCR3-positive naive CD8 T cells. TCRdb re-called the 5' RACE reads and gives one entry per CDR3 protein, without DNA. This sample's table has roughly 89,000 distinct CDR3 sequences. Sequencing was performed on naive CXCR3- CD8+ T cells from blood. The receptors shown here come from a human donor in good health. Some clones in this sample may be carry-over from other donors' samples. Each CDR3 is given with its conserved first and last residue.

j_call v_call cdr3_aa
TRBJ2-3 TRBV28 CATSLGGTNTQYF
TRBJ2-2 TRBV29-1 CSVPGVNTGELFF
TRBJ2-3 TRBV20-1 CSARGEPGPHTDTQYF
TRBJ2-3 TRBV10-3 CATTPTGTSDTQYF
TRBJ2-1 TRBV7-6 CASSLLGGNEQFF
TRBJ1-1 TRBV29-1 CSGGNQGATEAFF
TRBJ1-1 TRBV7-2 CAGGGMNTEAFF
TRBJ2-4 TRBV28 CASSLGAGGANIQYF
TRBJ1-1 TRBV19 CASSIRGWNTEAFF
TRBJ1-1 TRBV19 CASSIEDSFGTEAFF
TRBJ1-6 TRBV6-5 CASSSGTENSPLHF
TRBJ2-5 TRBV5-4 CASSRGLASSETQYF
TRBJ2-2 TRBV7-3 CASSLGVNTGELFF
TRBJ1-1 TRBV9 CASSSLSTEAFF
TRBJ2-7 TRBV29-1 CSVVGLAGGYEQYF
TRBJ2-5 TRBV2 CASRDTGARGETQYF
TRBJ2-3 TRBV3-1 CASSPSGTSSTDTQYF
TRBJ2-7 TRBV19 CASSISDSSYEQYF
TRBJ2-7 TRBV6-5 CASRNSGGDHEQYF
TRBJ2-4 TRBV27 CASAFSGQGDIQYF
TRBJ1-1 TRBV27 CASSLDSGGYTEAFF
TRBJ1-1 TRBV27 CASSLSGTATEAFF
TRBJ2-7 TRBV6-2/TRBV6-3 CASSYSLQGVPYEQYF
TRBJ2-1 TRBV19 CASSYGVEQFF
TRBJ2-4 TRBV12-3/TRBV12-4 CASSPQTENIQYF
TRBJ2-1 TRBV19 CASRKGGNEQFF
TRBJ1-2 TRBV20-1 CSARDRGDRGYTF
TRBJ2-7 TRBV20-1 CSPRTWSSYEQYF
TRBJ1-3 TRBV29-1 CSVEGTGFSGNTIYF
TRBJ2-7 TRBV29-1 CSVESDTSYEQYF
TRBJ2-7 TRBV12-3/TRBV12-4 CASSTGQGHEQYF
TRBJ1-1 TRBV29-1 CSGTLNTEAFF
TRBJ2-7 TRBV7-6 CASSPDGLGEQYF
TRBJ1-1 TRBV6-2/TRBV6-3 CASSYNMNTEAFF
TRBJ2-5 TRBV6-5 CASSYQKRGGRETQYF
TRBJ2-7 TRBV29-1 CSFRDGESYEQYF
TRBJ2-2 TRBV29-1 CSVFISGELFF
TRBJ2-7 TRBV20-1 CSARDGTGVYEQYF
TRBJ2-1 TRBV4-3 CASSQETGGTYNEQFF
TRBJ2-2 TRBV27 CASSLDRDRTGELFF
TRBJ2-2 TRBV29-1 CSVGDSNTGELFF
TRBJ2-7 TRBV7-9 CASSSGLADSNPYEQYF
TRBJ2-2 TRBV12-3/TRBV12-4 CASTGTGLAGELFF
TRBJ2-3 TRBV20-1 CSVRPALTDTQYF
TRBJ2-7 TRBV7-9 CASAPGQVDFEQYF
TRBJ1-1 TRBV19 CASSTSRYTEAFF
TRBJ1-1 TRBV20-1 CSARGTGGDTEAFF
TRBJ2-3 TRBV5-5 CASSLGGRSSDTQYF
TRBJ2-7 TRBV6-5 CASSYSASGGEQYF
TRBJ2-1 TRBV21-1 CASINEPRDRGHNEQFF
TRBJ2-2 TRBV25-1 CASSDYVGAGELFF
TRBJ1-1 TRBV5-1 CASSSDRDPEAFF
TRBJ2-4 TRBV18 CASSPREEDRAKNIQYF
TRBJ1-5 TRBV29-1 CSAGTGEDQPQHF
TRBJ1-1 TRBV7-9 CASSPPAWGTTEAFF
TRBJ2-1 TRBV5-6 CASSLRLAGGLVDEQFF
TRBJ2-1 TRBV10-2 CATLRGSEQFF